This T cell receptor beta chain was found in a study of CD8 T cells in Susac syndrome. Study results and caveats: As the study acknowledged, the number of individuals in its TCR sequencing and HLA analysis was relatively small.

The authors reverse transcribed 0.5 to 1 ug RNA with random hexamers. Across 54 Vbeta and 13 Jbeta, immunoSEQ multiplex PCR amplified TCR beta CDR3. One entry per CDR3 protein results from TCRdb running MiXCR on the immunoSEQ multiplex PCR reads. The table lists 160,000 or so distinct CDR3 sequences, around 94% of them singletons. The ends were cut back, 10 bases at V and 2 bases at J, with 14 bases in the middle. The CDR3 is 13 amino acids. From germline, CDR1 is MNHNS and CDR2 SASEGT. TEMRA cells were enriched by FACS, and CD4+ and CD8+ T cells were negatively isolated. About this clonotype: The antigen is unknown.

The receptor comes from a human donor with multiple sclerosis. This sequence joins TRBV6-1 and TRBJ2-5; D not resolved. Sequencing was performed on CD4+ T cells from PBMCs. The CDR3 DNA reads TGTGCCACCCAACGGGTCCGACAAGAGACCCAGTACTTC. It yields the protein CATQRVRQETQYF.